This TCR beta chain derives from a study of identical twins. The ends were cut back, 5 bases at V and 4 bases at J, with 18 bases in the middle. This CDR3 spans 17 amino acids. From germline, CDR1 is SGHTA and CDR2 FQGNSA. TCRdb independently ran MiXCR on the 5' RACE reads; one entry per CDR3 protein. The sample holds 520,000 or so distinct CDR3 sequences; roughly 21% are singletons and the top ten take around 0.9%. This sample also appeared in a second study, on T cells expressing NK-cell markers.

Sequencing was carried out using CD4+ T cells sorted from blood. The J gene is TRBJ2-6, the V gene TRBV7-2, with D possibly matching TRBD2 (5 bases). The clonotype comes from a woman younger than 30 in good health. For the CDR3, the DNA is TGTGCCAGCAGCCCGAGGTGGTCACCGGGGGGGGCCAACGTCCTGACTTTC. Encoded protein: CASSPRWSPGGANVLTF. The variable domain in full, completed from reference TRBV7-2 and TRBJ2-6, reads GAGVSQSPSNKVTEKGKDVELRCDPISGHTALYWYRQSLGQGLEFLIYFQGNSAPDKSGLPSDRFSAERTGGSVSTLTIQRTQQEDSAVYLCASSPRWSPGGANVLTFGAGSRLTVL.